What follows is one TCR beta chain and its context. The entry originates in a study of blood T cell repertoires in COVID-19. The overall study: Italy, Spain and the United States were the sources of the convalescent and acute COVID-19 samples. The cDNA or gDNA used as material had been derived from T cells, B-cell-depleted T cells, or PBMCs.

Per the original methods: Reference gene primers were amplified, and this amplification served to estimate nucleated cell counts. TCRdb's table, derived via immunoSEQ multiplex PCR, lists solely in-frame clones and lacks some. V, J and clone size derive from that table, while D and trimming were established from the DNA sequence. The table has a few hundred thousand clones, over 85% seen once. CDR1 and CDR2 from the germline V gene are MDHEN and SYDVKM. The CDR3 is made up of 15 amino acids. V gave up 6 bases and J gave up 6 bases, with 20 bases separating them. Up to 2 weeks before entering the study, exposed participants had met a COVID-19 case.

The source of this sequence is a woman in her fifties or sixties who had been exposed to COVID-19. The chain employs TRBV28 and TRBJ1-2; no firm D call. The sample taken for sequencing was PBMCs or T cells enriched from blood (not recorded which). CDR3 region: CASSRAGGLGHGYTF. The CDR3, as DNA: TGTGCCAGCAGCCGAGCCGGTGGGCTTGGGCATGGCTACACCTTC.